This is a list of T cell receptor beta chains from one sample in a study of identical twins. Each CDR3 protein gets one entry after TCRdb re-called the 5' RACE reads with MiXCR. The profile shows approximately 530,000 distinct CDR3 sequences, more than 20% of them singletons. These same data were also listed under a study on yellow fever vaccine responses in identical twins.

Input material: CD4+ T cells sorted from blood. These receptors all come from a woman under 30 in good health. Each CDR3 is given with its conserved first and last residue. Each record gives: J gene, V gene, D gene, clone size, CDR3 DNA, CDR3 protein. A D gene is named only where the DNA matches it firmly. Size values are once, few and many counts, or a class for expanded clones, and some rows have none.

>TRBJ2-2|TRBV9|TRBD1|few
TGTGCCAGCAGCGTCGGACAGGGGGCGGTCACCGGGGAGCTGTTTTTT
CASSVGQGAVTGELFF
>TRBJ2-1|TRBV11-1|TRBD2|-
TGTGCCAGCAGCCCCCCCGGGGTAGCGGGGAGCTCCTACAATGAGCAGTTCTTC
CASSPPGVAGSSYNEQFF
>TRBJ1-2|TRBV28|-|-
TGTCAATCCGGGGATCACTATGGCTACACCTTC
CQSGDHYGYTF
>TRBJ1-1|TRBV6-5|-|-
TGTGCCAGCAGTTACTCCCCAGGGCGGGAGACTGAAGCTTTCTTT
CASSYSPGRETEAFF
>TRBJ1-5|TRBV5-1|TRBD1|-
TGCGCCAGCAGCAAGACGCCGGACAGGGGACAGCCCCAGCATTTT
CASSKTPDRGQPQHF
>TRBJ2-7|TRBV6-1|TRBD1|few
TGTGCCAGCACTCGGACAGGGGCCTCCTACGAGCAGTACTTC
CASTRTGASYEQYF
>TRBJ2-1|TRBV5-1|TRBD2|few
TGCGCCAGCAGGAGGGAGGGGAATGAGCAGTTCTTC
CASRREGNEQFF
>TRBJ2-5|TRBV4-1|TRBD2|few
TGCGCCAGCAGCCGGGGGGGGGATCAAGAGACCCAGTACTTC
CASSRGGDQETQYF
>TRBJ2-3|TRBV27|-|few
TGTGCCAGCAGTTTAACCCCCCGGGGTACGCAGTATTTT
CASSLTPRGTQYF
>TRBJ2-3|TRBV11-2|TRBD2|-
TGTGCCAGCAGCTTATTGGATAGCGGGGGTACAGATACGCAGTATTTT
CASSLLDSGGTDTQYF
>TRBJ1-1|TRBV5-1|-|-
TGCGCCAGCAGCTTGTTATCAGGGGCCGGGGGCACTGAAGCTTTCTTT
CASSLLSGAGGTEAFF
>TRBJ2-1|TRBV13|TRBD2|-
TGTGCCAGCAGCTTAGACGTATGGCGGGAGGTCCTGGATAGTTCCTACAATGAGCAGTTCTTC
CASSLDVWREVLDSSYNEQFF
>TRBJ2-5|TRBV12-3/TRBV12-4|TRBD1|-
TGTGCCAGCAGCCCTTTCCAGGGGGCGCCGGAGACCCAGTACTTC
CASSPFQGAPETQYF
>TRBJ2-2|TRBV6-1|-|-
TGTGCCAGCAGCGACAGGTCGAACACCGGGGAGCTGTTTTTT
CASSDRSNTGELFF
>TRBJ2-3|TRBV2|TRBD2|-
TGTGCCAGCAGTGAGGGACTAGCGGTATCGGATACGCAGTATTTT
CASSEGLAVSDTQYF
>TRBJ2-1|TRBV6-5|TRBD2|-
TGTGCCAGCAGTTACTCCCTGGTGTTTAGCGGGGGGGCATACAATGAGCAGTTCTTC
CASSYSLVFSGGAYNEQFF
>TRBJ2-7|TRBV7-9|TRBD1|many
TGTGCCAGCAGCTTAGAGACAGGGGGCTACGAGCAGTACTTC
CASSLETGGYEQYF
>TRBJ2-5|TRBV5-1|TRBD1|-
TGCGCCAGCAGCTCGGGACAGGGGGAGACCCAGTACTTC
CASSSGQGETQYF
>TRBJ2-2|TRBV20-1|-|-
TGCAGTGCTAGAGGGGGTAAAACGAACACCGGGGAGCTGTTTTTT
CSARGGKTNTGELFF
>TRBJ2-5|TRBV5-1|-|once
TGCGCCAGCAGCTTGACGGGATCAACGGTCCGAGAGACCCAGTACTTC
CASSLTGSTVRETQYF
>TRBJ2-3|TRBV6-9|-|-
TGTGCCAGCACCCCCAGTGTGGCATCTAGGTGGGATACGCAGTATTTT
CASTPSVASRWDTQYF
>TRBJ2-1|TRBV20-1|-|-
TGCAGTGCTAGCGTGGCGAGCTCCTACAATGAGCAGTTCTTC
CSASVASSYNEQFF
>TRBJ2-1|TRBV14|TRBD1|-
TGTGCCAGCAGCCAGGGGACAGTCAATGAGCAGTTCTTC
CASSQGTVNEQFF
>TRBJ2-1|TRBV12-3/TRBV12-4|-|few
TGTGCCAGCACCCTAGCGCCCTCCTACAATGAGCAGTTCTTC
CASTLAPSYNEQFF